Below are 32 T cell receptor beta chains sequenced from a single sample in a study of spatial heterogeneity in lung cancer. General study findings and limits: Counts of expanded alpha and beta TCRs within tumors tracked the tumor nonsynonymous mutation count.

Their recognized antigens are unknown. The time point is: sample taken at primary tumor resection. Each CDR3 protein is one row after TCRdb ran MiXCR on the 5' RACE reads. The repertoire consists of a few thousand distinct CDR3 sequences, with around 11% occurring once and the leading ten covering roughly 28%. This sample comprised lung tumor tissue, obtained at surgery. These receptors came from a male donor with early-stage non-small cell lung cancer.

Ten or more counts support this clonotype. The V and J genes are TRBV29-1 and TRBJ1-1, with D unresolved. V lost 5 bases and J 0 bases, leaving 16 bases between the germline ends. Looked up from germline, CDR1 is SQVTM and CDR2 is ANQGSEA. The CDR3 covers 15 residues. The CDR3, as DNA: TGCAGCGTTTCGGTGGCGGACTTCATGAACACTGAAGCTTTCTTT. As protein: CSVSVADFMNTEAFF.

By sample fraction, this clonotype is medium-sized. V is TRBV5-1 and J is TRBJ2-1; TRBD2 matches 7 bases. Germline CDR1 SGHRS, CDR2 YFSETQ. V trimming: 4 bases; J trimming: 7 bases; junction bases outside the gene matches: 14. The CDR3 runs to 16 residues. CDR3 sequence reads: CASSPLSDGRPNEQFF. The DNA for the CDR3 is TGCGCCAGCAGCCCACTTAGTGACGGGAGGCCTAATGAGCAGTTCTTC.

The V call is TRBV29-1, the J call TRBJ1-1; D remains unclear. CDR1 is SQVTM, CDR2 ANQGSEA, per germline. The V and J ends lost 4 bases and 1 base respectively, with 7 bases between them. CDR3 size: 12 residues. DNA for the CDR3: TGCAGCGTTGCATCGTCGAACACTGAAGCTTTCTTT. It encodes CSVASSNTEAFF. The entire variable domain, with the rest obtained from reference TRBV29-1 and TRBJ1-1, is as follows: SAVISQKPSRDICQRGTSLTIQCQVDSQVTMMFWYRQQPGQSLTLIATANQGSEATYESGFVIDKFPISRPNLTFSTLTVSNMSPEDSSIYLCSVASSNTEAFFGQGTRLTVV.

This clonotype was counted many times. V usage is TRBV7-2 and J usage is TRBJ2-3; D is undetermined. CDR3 size: 12 residues. The V and J ends lost 3 bases and 5 bases respectively, with 6 bases between them. Per the germline V gene, CDR1 is SGHTA and CDR2 is FQGNSA. The CDR3 region has the DNA TGTGCCAGCAGCTTCGGGCGAGATACGCAGTATTTT. Translated: CASSFGRDTQYF.

The V and J genes are TRBV12-3 or TRBV12-4 and TRBJ2-2, with D perhaps given as TRBD1 or TRBD2 (6 bases each). The CDR3 is 13 amino acids. V was shortened by 7 bases and J by 4 bases, with 10 bases between the two germline ends. The CDR3 is CASTGASTGELFF. The CDR3 nucleotides read TGTGCCAGCACGGGGGCTAGCACCGGGGAGCTGTTTTTT.

This clonotype was seen many times. This rearrangement joins TRBV5-1 to TRBJ1-1; 8 bases fit TRBD1. With V trimmed by 4 bases and J by 1 base, 6 bases remained unmatched. CDR1 SGHRS and CDR2 YFSETQ come from the germline V gene. The CDR3 is 15 amino acids. For the CDR3, the DNA is TGCGCCAGCAGCCAAAGGACAGGGTCGAACACTGAAGCTTTCTTT. Its protein is CASSQRTGSNTEAFF.

This clonotype appeared a few times. V is TRBV11-2 and J is TRBJ2-3; D may be TRBD1 (5 bases). The CDR3 is 15 residues long. CDR1 and CDR2 from the germline V gene are SGHAT and FQNNGV. The V and J ends lost 2 bases and 2 bases respectively, with 11 bases between them. The CDR3 sequence: CASSLRTPITDTQYF. Here the CDR3 DNA reads TGTGCCAGCAGCTTACGGACACCCATCACAGATACGCAGTATTTT.

This clonotype appeared many times. The chain has TRBV29-1 and TRBJ1-3; 9 nucleotides agree with TRBD1. With V trimmed by 6 bases and J by 0 bases, 3 bases remained unmatched. Germline CDR1 SQVTM, CDR2 ANQGSEA. This CDR3 region has 14 residues. Here the CDR3 DNA reads TGCAGCGTCGAGACAGGGGGCTCTGGAAACACCATATATTTT. It yields the protein CSVETGGSGNTIYF.

By sample fraction, this clonotype is medium-sized. This rearrangement joins TRBV5-1 to TRBJ2-3; tentatively, D is TRBD1 (5 bases). Per germline, CDR1 SGHRS and CDR2 YFSETQ. Trimming stripped 0 bases from V and 4 bases from J, with 9 bases between. CDR3 length equals 14 residues. The CDR3 loop is CASSLEGWSDTQYF. The CDR3 DNA is TGCGCCAGCAGCTTGGAGGGGTGGTCAGATACGCAGTATTTT. The variable domain in full, completed from reference TRBV5-1 and TRBJ2-3, reads KAGVTQTPRYLIKTRGQQVTLSCSPISGHRSVSWYQQTPGQGLQFLFEYFSETQRNKGNFPGRFSGRQFSNSRSEMNVSTLELGDSALYLCASSLEGWSDTQYFGPGTRLTVL.

The table lists this clonotype with many counts. This rearrangement joins TRBV12-3 or TRBV12-4 to TRBJ2-5, with D uncertain. This CDR3 has 10 amino acids. With 8 bases removed from V and 4 bases from J, the gap between germline ends came to 5 bases. The CDR3 DNA reads as TGTGCCAGCGGTACAGAGACCCAGTACTTC. Protein: CASGTETQYF.

This clonotype was recorded at least ten times. The chain couples TRBV4-3 to TRBJ1-5; D call uncertain. Germline V gives CDR1 LGHNA, CDR2 YSLEER. The V end was cut by 1 base, the J end by 7 bases, with 11 bases between. The CDR3 contains 14 residues. The CDR3 is CASSQVYEGQPQHF. CDR3 DNA sequence: TGCGCCAGCAGCCAAGTGTATGAGGGACAGCCCCAGCATTTT.

The chain recombines TRBV6-6 with TRBJ2-7; possible D gene TRBD2, 6 bases. This CDR3 spans 15 amino acids. Germline lookup yields CDR1 MNHNY and CDR2 SVGAGI (reference sequence). Trimming took 5 bases from V and 2 from J, leaving 16 bases between them. CDR3 sequence: CASSLLAAGPYEQYF. CDR3 coding DNA: TGTGCCAGCAGTCTTCTGGCAGCGGGTCCCTACGAGCAGTACTTC.

This clonotype is judged medium-sized. The gene calls are TRBV7-2 and TRBJ2-7; 8 bases are a match to TRBD2. The length of the CDR3 is 15 residues. Germline trimming cut 1 base from V and 7 bases from J; bases unmatched to any gene: 9. Germline values: CDR1 SGHTA, CDR2 FQGNSA. CDR3 in amino acids: CASSLETSPGGEQYF. In DNA, the CDR3 is TGTGCCAGCAGCTTAGAAACCTCTCCGGGGGGGGAGCAGTACTTC.

This clonotype has a count of ten or more. J is TRBJ2-2 and V is TRBV20-1; 9 bases map to TRBD1. CDR1 is DFQATT and CDR2 is SNEGSKA in the germline V gene (reference sequence). V was pared by 6 bases and J by 3 bases, with 8 bases of the junction left unmatched. The CDR3 loop spans 15 amino acids. The CDR3 DNA reads as TGCAGTGCACCTGGACAGGGGCGGGACACCGGGGAGCTGTTTTTT. Protein: CSAPGQGRDTGELFF.

The rearrangement joins TRBV29-1 to TRBJ2-1; 10 nucleotides line up with TRBD1. The CDR3 runs to 14 residues. Per the germline V gene, CDR1 is SQVTM and CDR2 is ANQGSEA. Trimming took 7 bases from V and 9 from J; bases not matched to a gene: 12. CDR3 bases: TGCAGCGCTGGGGACAGGGGAGGGGTAGGTGAGCAGTTCTTC. Translation: CSAGDRGGVGEQFF.

This clonotype qualifies as medium-sized (0.01 to 0.1%). In DNA form, the CDR3 reads TGCAGTGCTCCCTCATTCGGTAGGGACAATGAGCAGTTCTTC. Protein: CSAPSFGRDNEQFF. The chain joins TRBV20-1 to TRBJ2-1; no firm D call. Trimming took 5 bases from V and 5 from J, leaving 16 bases between them. There are 14 residues in the CDR3. The germline CDR1 and CDR2 sequences are DFQATT and SNEGSKA (reference sequence).

This clonotype was recorded a few times. The gene calls are TRBV2 and TRBJ1-2, with 7 nucleotides matching TRBD1. CDR1 and CDR2 from the germline V gene are SNHLY and FYNNEI. The CDR3 contains 14 residues. Trimming removed 1 base from V and 6 bases from J; junction bases left unmatched: 5. CDR3 nucleotides: TGTGCCAGCAGTGAAGACAGGGGAGATGATGGCTACACCTTC. It is translated as CASSEDRGDDGYTF. Full variable domain (rest looked up from reference TRBV2 and TRBJ1-2): EPEVTQTPSHQVTQMGQEVILRCVPISNHLYFYWYRQILGQKVEFLVSFYNNEISEKSEIFDDQFSVERPDGSNFTLKIRSTKLEDSAMYFCASSEDRGDDGYTFGSGTRLTVV.

This clonotype came up many times. V and J are TRBV18 and TRBJ2-3, with a possible D match to TRBD2 (6 bases). Trimming took 2 bases from V and 1 from J, leaving 13 bases between them. The CDR3 loop spans 16 amino acids. The V gene's germline CDR1 is KGHSH and CDR2 LQKENI. In DNA form, the CDR3 reads TGTGCCAGCTCACCAGCGAGGAGGGGCGGCACAGATACGCAGTATTTT. Protein: CASSPARRGGTDTQYF.

This clonotype is labeled medium-sized (0.01 to 0.1%). This chain links TRBV11-2 with TRBJ2-1, with 7 bases that match TRBD2. The CDR3 totals 17 residues. CDR1 SGHAT and CDR2 FQNNGV come from the germline V gene. The V and J ends lost 5 bases and 0 bases, in that order; junction bases with no gene match: 10. DNA of the CDR3: TGTGCCAGCAGCCGGAATCTCGCGGGAGCCTCCTACAATGAGCAGTTCTTC. Its protein product is CASSRNLAGASYNEQFF.

This clonotype was picked up many times. This chain links TRBV11-2 with TRBJ2-5; no clear D gene. V lost 3 bases to trimming and J lost 4 bases, with 3 bases between them. Germline V gene data show CDR1 as SGHAT and CDR2 as FQNNGV. The CDR3 spans 11 residues. The CDR3: CASSFSETQYF. CDR3 bases: TGTGCCAGCAGCTTTTCAGAGACCCAGTACTTC.

This clonotype is medium-sized. The V gene is TRBV6-5, the J gene TRBJ1-5, with D unclear. The CDR3 loop spans 14 amino acids. Germline CDR1 and CDR2: MNHEY and SVGAGI. V lost 5 bases to trimming and J lost 0 bases, with 8 bases between them. CDR3 region: CASSPYYSNQPQHF. The CDR3, as DNA: TGTGCCAGCAGTCCCTATTATAGCAATCAGCCCCAGCATTTT.

By sample share, this clonotype is medium-sized. V is TRBV7-8 and J is TRBJ2-3; D perhaps matches TRBD1 (5 bases). The germline V and J ends were trimmed by 0 bases and 1 base, with 17 bases remaining between them. The CDR3 extends over 18 amino acids. CDR1 is SGHVS, CDR2 FQNEAQ, per germline. The DNA of the CDR3 is TGTGCCAGCAGCTTAGCGGTCTTAGGGGATATTGGCACAGATACGCAGTATTTT. Translating it yields CASSLAVLGDIGTDTQYF.

By frequency in the sample, this clonotype is medium-sized. This chain connects TRBV20-1 to TRBJ2-7, with TRBD2 matching over 9 bases. CDR1 is DFQATT, CDR2 SNEGSKA, per germline (reference sequence). The CDR3 is 13 amino acids. J was trimmed by 4 bases and V by 6 bases; bases with no gene match: 7. CDR3 amino acids: CSANSGSQYEQYF. The CDR3 region has the DNA TGCAGTGCCAATAGCGGGAGTCAGTACGAGCAGTACTTC.

This clonotype was counted many times. This sequence joins TRBV7-2 and TRBJ2-4; D is unresolved. The CDR3 spans 14 residues. The germline gives CDR1 SGHTA, CDR2 FQGNSA. Trimming left V 3 bases short and J 6 bases short, with 12 bases between. CDR3 DNA: TGTGCCAGCAGCTTGGGTCCACCGGGAAACATTCAGTACTTC. It is translated as CASSLGPPGNIQYF.

The sample holds many counts of this clonotype. CDR3 loop: CASSPGNIQYF. The CDR3 DNA sequence: TGTGCCAGCTCACCAGGGAACATTCAGTACTTC. This sequence joins TRBV18 and TRBJ2-4; D is unresolved. The V gene's germline CDR1 is KGHSH and CDR2 LQKENI. This CDR3 contains 11 residues. Trimming removed 2 bases from V and 7 bases from J, with 3 bases in between.

The chain employs TRBV7-8 and TRBJ2-7, with 14 bases lining up with TRBD2. The germline V gene has CDR1 SGHVS and CDR2 FQNEAQ. The CDR3 totals 13 residues. The trim removed 5 bases at V and 9 bases at J, leaving 3 bases unmatched. The CDR3 reads CASSPGLAGGQYF. The CDR3 DNA reads as TGTGCCAGCAGCCCCGGACTAGCGGGAGGGCAGTACTTC.

The chain links TRBV27 to TRBJ1-1; TRBD1 matches 9 bases. The V segment lost 6 bases and the J segment 5 bases; nucleotides outside the gene matches: 4. The CDR3 sequence is 13 residues long. Germline V gene sequence: CDR1 MNHEY, CDR2 SMNVEV (reference sequence). This CDR3 reads CASRDRGWTEAFF. DNA of the CDR3: TGTGCCAGCAGGGACAGGGGTTGGACTGAAGCTTTCTTT.

By share, this clonotype counts as medium-sized. The gene calls are TRBV12-3 or TRBV12-4 and TRBJ1-5, with D hard to call. CDR3 length equals 12 residues. V was trimmed by 6 bases and J by 6 bases, leaving 9 bases between them. The CDR3 loop is CASSRGIQPQHF. The CDR3 nucleotides are TGTGCCAGCAGCCGAGGTATTCAGCCCCAGCATTTT.

There are many counts of this clonotype. J is TRBJ2-1 and V is TRBV12-3 or TRBV12-4; TRBD2 aligns across 11 bases. The junction had 3 bases not matched to a gene; V was cut back by 6 bases and J by 5 bases. The CDR3 consists of 14 residues. CDR3 loop: CASRGTSGHNEQFF. DNA of the CDR3: TGTGCCAGCAGGGGGACTAGCGGACACAATGAGCAGTTCTTC.

Many counts were recorded for this clonotype. The V gene is TRBV7-9, the J gene TRBJ1-2; D is unresolved. CDR1 is SEHNR and CDR2 is FQNEAQ in the germline V gene (reference sequence). Trimming stripped 1 base from V and 5 bases from J, with 11 bases between. The CDR3 is made up of 14 amino acids. CDR3 amino acids: CASSLGLQSYGYTF. DNA of the CDR3: TGTGCCAGCAGCTTAGGTCTTCAGTCGTATGGCTACACCTTC.

Comments on this clonotype: A read error is possible here, since a much larger clone lies one base away. V and J are TRBV29-1 and TRBJ1-2; D unresolved. Germline V lookup: CDR1 SQVTM, CDR2 ANQGSEA. The V and J ends lost 3 bases and 3 bases respectively, with 14 bases between them. This CDR3 region has 14 residues. The CDR3 loop is CSVEPSGSDYGYTF. The CDR3 DNA reads TGCAGCGTTGAGCCCTCCGGAAGCGACTATGGCTACACCTTC.

This clonotype was counted at least ten times. This chain connects TRBV20-1 to TRBJ2-1; TRBD2 matches at 7 bases. Unmatched junction bases numbered 17, after V lost 3 bases and J lost 9 bases. The CDR3 spans 16 residues. Germline CDR1 is DFQATT and CDR2 is SNEGSKA (reference sequence). This CDR3 reads CSARDLRGSVPFEQFF. Written as DNA, the CDR3 is TGCAGTGCTAGGGACCTTCGCGGGAGCGTCCCCTTTGAGCAGTTCTTC.